This T cell receptor (beta chain) stems from a study of Graves' ophthalmopathy and Graves' hyperthyroidism. About the study: Prior to any treatment, peripheral blood was collected at the time of initial diagnosis.

The ends were cut back, 2 bases at V and 4 bases at J, with 9 bases in the middle. The CDR3 has 14 amino acids. Germline lookup yields CDR1 MNHEY and CDR2 SVGAGI. The PBMCs were taken from approximately 9 ml of fresh peripheral blood. Amplification targeted the TCR beta CDR3 regions, with RNA transcripts as the source material. Second-round multiplex PCR came after a first-round RT-PCR that employed HTBI primers. In TCRdb, the multiplex PCR reads were re-called with MiXCR into one record per CDR3 protein. The sample lists 360,000 or so distinct CDR3 sequences, around 17% occurring once. Findings and limits, study-wide: Among thyroid clonotypes expanded above 0.001 frequency, most also appeared in blood.

This clonotype has ten or more counts. Its antigen is not known. V usage is TRBV6-5 and J usage is TRBJ1-5; D remains unclear. The receptor's source is a woman aged 18-29 years with Graves' ophthalmopathy. Material: peripheral blood. In nucleotides, the CDR3 is TGTGCCAGCAGTTACGCGGTGGGGAATCAGCCCCAGCATTTT. This sequence encodes CASSYAVGNQPQHF.